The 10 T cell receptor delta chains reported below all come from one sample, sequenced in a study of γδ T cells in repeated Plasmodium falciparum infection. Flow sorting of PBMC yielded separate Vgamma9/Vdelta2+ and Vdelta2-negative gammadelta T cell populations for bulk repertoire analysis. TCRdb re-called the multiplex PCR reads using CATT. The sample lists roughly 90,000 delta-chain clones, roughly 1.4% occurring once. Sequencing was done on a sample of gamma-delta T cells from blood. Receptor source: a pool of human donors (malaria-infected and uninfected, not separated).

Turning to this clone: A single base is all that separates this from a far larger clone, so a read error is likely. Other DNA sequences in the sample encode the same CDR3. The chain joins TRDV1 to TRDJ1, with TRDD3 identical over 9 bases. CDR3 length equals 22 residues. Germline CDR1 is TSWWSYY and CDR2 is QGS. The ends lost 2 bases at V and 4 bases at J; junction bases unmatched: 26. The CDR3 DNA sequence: TGTGCTCTTGGGGAATTTACGCGTCTACCTACTTATTGGGGGATAACAGGCGATAAACTCATCTTT. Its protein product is CALGEFTRLPTYWGITGDKLIF.

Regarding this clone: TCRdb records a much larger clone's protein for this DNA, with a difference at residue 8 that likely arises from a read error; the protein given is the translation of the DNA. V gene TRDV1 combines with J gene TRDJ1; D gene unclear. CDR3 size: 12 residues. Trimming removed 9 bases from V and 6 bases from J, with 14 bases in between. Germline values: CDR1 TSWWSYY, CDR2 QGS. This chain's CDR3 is CALGVGANKLIF. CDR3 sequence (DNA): TGTGCTCTGGGAGTCGGTGCCAATAAACTCATCTTT.

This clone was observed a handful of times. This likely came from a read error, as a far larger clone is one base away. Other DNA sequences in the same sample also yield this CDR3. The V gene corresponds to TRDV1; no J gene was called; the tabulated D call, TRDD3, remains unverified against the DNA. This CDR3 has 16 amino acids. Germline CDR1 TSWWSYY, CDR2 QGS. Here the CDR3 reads CALGEFGGSYTDKLIF. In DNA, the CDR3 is TGTGCTCTTGGGGAATTTGGGGGATCCTACACCGATAAACTCATCTTC.

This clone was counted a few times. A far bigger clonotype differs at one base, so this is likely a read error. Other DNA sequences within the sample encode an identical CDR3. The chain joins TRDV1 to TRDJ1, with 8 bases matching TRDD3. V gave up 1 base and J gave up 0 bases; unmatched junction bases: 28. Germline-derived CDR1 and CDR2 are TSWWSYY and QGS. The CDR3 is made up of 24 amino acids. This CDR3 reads CALGEPEPVPRTRGYWGYTDKLIF. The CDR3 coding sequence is TGTGCTCTTGGGGAACCGGAGCCTGTACCTAGGACGAGGGGCTACTGGGGGTACACCGATAAACTCATCTTT.

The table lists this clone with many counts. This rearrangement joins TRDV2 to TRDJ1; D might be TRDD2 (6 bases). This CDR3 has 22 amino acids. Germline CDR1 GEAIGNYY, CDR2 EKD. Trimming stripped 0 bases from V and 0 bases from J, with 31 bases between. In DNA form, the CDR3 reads TGTGCCTGTGACACCCTTCCTGCCTCCCGGGGACGAGGCGAGACGTACACCGATAAACTCATCTTT. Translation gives CACDTLPASRGRGETYTDKLIF.

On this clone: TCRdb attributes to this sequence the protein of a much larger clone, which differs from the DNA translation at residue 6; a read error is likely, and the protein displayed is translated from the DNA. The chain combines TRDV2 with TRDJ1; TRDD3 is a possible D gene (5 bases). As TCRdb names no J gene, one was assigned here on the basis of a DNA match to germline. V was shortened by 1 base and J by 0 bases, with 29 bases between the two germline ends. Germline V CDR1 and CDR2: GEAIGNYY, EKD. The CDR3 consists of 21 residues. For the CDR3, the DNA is TGTGCCTGTGACACGTTCGGAGTTCTCTCTCGTGGGGCCCCGTACACCGATAAACTCATCTTT. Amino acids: CACDTFGVLSRGAPYTDKLIF.

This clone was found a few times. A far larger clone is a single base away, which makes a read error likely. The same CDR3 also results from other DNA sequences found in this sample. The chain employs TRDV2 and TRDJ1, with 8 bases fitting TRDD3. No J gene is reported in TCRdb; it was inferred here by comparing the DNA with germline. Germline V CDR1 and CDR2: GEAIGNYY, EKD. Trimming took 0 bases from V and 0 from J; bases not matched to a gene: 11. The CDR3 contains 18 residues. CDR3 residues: CACDTLGLGDSNTDKLIF. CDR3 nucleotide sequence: TGTGCCTGTGACACCCTGGGTCTGGGGGACTCCAACACCGATAAACTCATCTTT.

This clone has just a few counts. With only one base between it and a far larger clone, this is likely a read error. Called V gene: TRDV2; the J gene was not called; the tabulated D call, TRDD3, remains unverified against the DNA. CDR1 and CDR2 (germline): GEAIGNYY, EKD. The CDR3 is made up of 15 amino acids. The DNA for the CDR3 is TGTGCCTGTGACGGGTTGGGGGACCGAGACGATAAGCTCATCTTT. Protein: CACDGLGDRDDKLIF.

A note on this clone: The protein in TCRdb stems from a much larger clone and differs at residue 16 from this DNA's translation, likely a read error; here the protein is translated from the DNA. This chain's CDR3 is CACDKGDTATSQTDKPIF. The CDR3 DNA is TGTGCCTGTGACAAGGGGGATACGGCCACATCGCAGACCGATAAACCCATCTTT. The V gene corresponds to TRDV2; no J gene was called; whether TRDD3, the table's D call, matches the DNA was not checked. The CDR3 runs to 18 residues. The germline V gene encodes CDR1 GEAIGNYY and CDR2 EKD.

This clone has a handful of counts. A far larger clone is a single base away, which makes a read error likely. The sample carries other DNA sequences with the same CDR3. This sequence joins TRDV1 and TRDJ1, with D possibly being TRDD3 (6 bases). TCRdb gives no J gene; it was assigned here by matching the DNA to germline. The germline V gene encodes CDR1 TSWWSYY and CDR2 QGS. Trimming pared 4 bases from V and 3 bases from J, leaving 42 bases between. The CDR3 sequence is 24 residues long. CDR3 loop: CALGGRAQGYNLVLGLPFADKLIF. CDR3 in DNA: TGTGCTCTTGGGGGCCGAGCCCAGGGCTACAACCTCGTACTGGGTCTCCCTTTCGCCGATAAACTCATCTTT.